A single T cell receptor beta chain is shown here with its context. Repertoires were generated with immunoSEQ multiplex PCR, while TCRdb's copy carries only in-frame clones and drops some. Counted here are over 100,000 clones, 55% to 70% occurring once; the ten biggest clones make up roughly a quarter. This record comes from a study of shared clonotypes between healthy human individuals. Study information: The cohort comprised a couple of women and a few men. Their ages spanned 18 to 49 years.

Trimming removed 5 bases from V and 10 bases from J; junction bases left unmatched: 9. Germline loops: CDR1 SGHRS, CDR2 YFSETQ. The CDR3 covers 15 residues. This receptor was taken from a woman aged 30 to 39 in good health. The chain employs TRBV5-1 and TRBJ2-1; 13 positions match TRBD2. Specimen: memory CD8+ T cells sorted from blood. Subset given: CD45RO+ cells pooled with CCR7-negative TemRA cells. CDR3 in amino acids: CASRRGLAGALEQFF. The CDR3, as DNA: TGCGCCAGCAGAAGAGGACTAGCGGGAGCACTAGAGCAGTTCTTC.